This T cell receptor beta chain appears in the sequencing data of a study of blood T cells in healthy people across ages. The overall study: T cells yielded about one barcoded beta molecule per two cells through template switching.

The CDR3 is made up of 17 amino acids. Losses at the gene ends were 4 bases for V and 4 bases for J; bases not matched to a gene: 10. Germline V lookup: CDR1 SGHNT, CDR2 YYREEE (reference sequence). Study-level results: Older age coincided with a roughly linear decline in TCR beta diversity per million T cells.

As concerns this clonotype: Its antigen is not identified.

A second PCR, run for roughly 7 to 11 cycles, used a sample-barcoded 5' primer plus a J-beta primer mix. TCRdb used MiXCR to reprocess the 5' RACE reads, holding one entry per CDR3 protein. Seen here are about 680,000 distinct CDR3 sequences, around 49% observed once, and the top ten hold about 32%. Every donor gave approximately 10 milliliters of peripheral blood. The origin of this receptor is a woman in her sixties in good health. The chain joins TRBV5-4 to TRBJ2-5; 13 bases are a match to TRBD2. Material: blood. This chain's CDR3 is CASSAGLAGARPETQYF. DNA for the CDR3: TGTGCCAGCAGCGCAGGACTAGCGGGAGCCAGACCAGAGACCCAGTACTTC.